Listed below are T cell receptor beta chains from one sample, sequenced in a study of cytomegalovirus exposure and HLA in healthy donors. Generated by immunoSEQ multiplex PCR, the TCRdb table keeps only in-frame clones and is missing some. Of around 200,000 clones in the sample, just over 75% were seen once. Sequencing was performed on PBMCs. The receptors derive from a woman in her fifties or sixties in good health and CMV-seropositive. CDR3s include the opening cysteine and the closing phenylalanine or tryptophan. Each record gives: J gene, D gene, V gene, clone size, CDR3 DNA, CDR3 protein. The D gene is left open where the match is weak. Expanded clones are given a class, and other clones once, few, many or no size at all.

J gene: TRBJ1-5
D gene: TRBD1
V gene: TRBV30
clone size: .
CDR3 DNA: TGTGCCTGGACTAGGACAGGGCAGGCTAGCAATCAGCCCCAGCATTTT
CDR3 protein: CAWTRTGQASNQPQHF

J gene: TRBJ2-5
D gene: TRBD2
V gene: TRBV5-1
clone size: .
CDR3 DNA: TGCGCCAGCAGCCGGGGGACTACCCAAGAGACCCAGTACTTC
CDR3 protein: CASSRGTTQETQYF

J gene: TRBJ2-2
D gene: .
V gene: TRBV21-1
clone size: few
CDR3 DNA: TGTGCCAGCAGCAAATGTGGCAGGGTCACCGGGGAGCTGTTTTTT
CDR3 protein: CASSKCGRVTGELFF

J gene: TRBJ2-1
D gene: .
V gene: TRBV5-1
clone size: .
CDR3 DNA: TGCGCCAGCAGCTTGGTCCCGGGGAGCTCCTACAATGAGCAGTTCTTC
CDR3 protein: CASSLVPGSSYNEQFF

J gene: TRBJ1-1
D gene: TRBD1
V gene: TRBV4-2
clone size: .
CDR3 DNA: TGTGCCAGCAGCCAAGATTTTAGGGCAGGGGGCATTGAAGCTTTCTTT
CDR3 protein: CASSQDFRAGGIEAFF

J gene: TRBJ2-2
D gene: TRBD2
V gene: TRBV19
clone size: .
CDR3 DNA: TGTGCCAGTAGTATAGCCGGGAGGGCTTCTGGAACCGGGGAGCTGTTTTTT
CDR3 protein: CASSIAGRASGTGELFF

J gene: TRBJ1-1
D gene: TRBD1
V gene: TRBV4-3
clone size: .
CDR3 DNA: TGCGCCAGCAGCCAACCGGACAGGGGGAACACTGAAGCTTTCTTT
CDR3 protein: CASSQPDRGNTEAFF

J gene: TRBJ1-5
D gene: .
V gene: TRBV19
clone size: .
CDR3 DNA: TGTGCCAGTCGACACCTAAATCAGCCCCAGCATTTT
CDR3 protein: CASRHLNQPQHF

J gene: TRBJ2-1
D gene: TRBD1
V gene: TRBV18
clone size: .
CDR3 DNA: TGTGCCAGCTCGGGGACAGGCTCCTACAATGAGCAGTTCTTC
CDR3 protein: CASSGTGSYNEQFF

J gene: TRBJ2-7
D gene: TRBD1
V gene: TRBV5-1
clone size: .
CDR3 DNA: TGCGCCAGCAGCCTGGACAGGGGCACCTACGAGCAGTACTTC
CDR3 protein: CASSLDRGTYEQYF

J gene: TRBJ2-7
D gene: TRBD1
V gene: TRBV6-5
clone size: .
CDR3 DNA: TGTGCCAGCAGCCAAACAGGGGCCCTTTCCCACGAGCAGTACTTC
CDR3 protein: CASSQTGALSHEQYF

J gene: TRBJ2-1
D gene: TRBD2
V gene: TRBV5-1
clone size: .
CDR3 DNA: TGCGCCAGCAGCAATTCAACAAGTAGCGGGAAGAAGTTCTTC
CDR3 protein: CASSNSTSSGKKFF

J gene: TRBJ1-2
D gene: .
V gene: TRBV2
clone size: .
CDR3 DNA: TGTGCCAGCAGTGGAAGAGACAGCTATGGCTACACCTTC
CDR3 protein: CASSGRDSYGYTF

J gene: TRBJ2-5
D gene: TRBD2
V gene: TRBV30
clone size: .
CDR3 DNA: TGTGCCTGGACGCTACTAGCGAGTTCTCAAGAGACCCAGTACTTC
CDR3 protein: CAWTLLASSQETQYF

J gene: TRBJ1-4
D gene: TRBD1
V gene: TRBV15
clone size: .
CDR3 DNA: TGTGCCACCAGCAGAGAACAGGGGTTCAATGAAAAACTGTTTTTT
CDR3 protein: CATSREQGFNEKLFF

J gene: TRBJ2-7
D gene: TRBD1
V gene: TRBV7-6
clone size: .
CDR3 DNA: TGTGCCAGCAGCGGAGGGACAGGGGGCATCGAGCAGTACTTC
CDR3 protein: CASSGGTGGIEQYF

J gene: TRBJ2-1
D gene: .
V gene: TRBV11-3
clone size: .
CDR3 DNA: TGTGCCAGCAGCTTAATGCTGAGCTCCTACAATGAGCAGTTCTTC
CDR3 protein: CASSLMLSSYNEQFF

J gene: TRBJ2-5
D gene: .
V gene: TRBV29-1
clone size: .
CDR3 DNA: TGCAGCGTTGAGTCGTCATCCAGCCAAGAGACCCAGTACTTC
CDR3 protein: CSVESSSSQETQYF

J gene: TRBJ2-3
D gene: TRBD2
V gene: TRBV5-5
clone size: .
CDR3 DNA: TGTGCCAGCAGCTTGGGGACTAGCGGGAGAGAAGGAACAGATACGCAGTATTTT
CDR3 protein: CASSLGTSGREGTDTQYF

J gene: TRBJ2-1
D gene: TRBD2
V gene: TRBV9
clone size: .
CDR3 DNA: TGTGCCAGCAGCGAGGGGACTAGCTCCTACAATGAGCAGTTCTTC
CDR3 protein: CASSEGTSSYNEQFF

J gene: TRBJ2-3
D gene: TRBD2
V gene: TRBV5-4
clone size: .
CDR3 DNA: TGTGCCAGCAACCCCGGCGGGGGAGGGAATACGCAGTATTTT
CDR3 protein: CASNPGGGGNTQYF

J gene: TRBJ2-7
D gene: TRBD2
V gene: TRBV7-3
clone size: few
CDR3 DNA: TGTGCCAGCAGCTTAATACCCGCTAGCGGGGGAAGCAACGAGCAGTACTTC
CDR3 protein: CASSLIPASGGSNEQYF

J gene: TRBJ1-4
D gene: .
V gene: TRBV19
clone size: few
CDR3 DNA: TGTGCCAGTACCCCCTGGGGACACCTCAATGAAAAACTGTTTTTT
CDR3 protein: CASTPWGHLNEKLFF

J gene: TRBJ1-2
D gene: TRBD1
V gene: TRBV28
clone size: .
CDR3 DNA: TGTGCCAGCAGAACCACAGGGGTAACCGGCTACACCTTC
CDR3 protein: CASRTTGVTGYTF

J gene: TRBJ1-4
D gene: .
V gene: TRBV18
clone size: .
CDR3 DNA: TGTGCCAGCTCACCAGAAAGGGGCAAAGAAGAAAAACTGTTTTTT
CDR3 protein: CASSPERGKEEKLFF

J gene: TRBJ2-2
D gene: TRBD1
V gene: TRBV25-1
clone size: .
CDR3 DNA: TGTGCCAGCAGTGATACGCGGACAGGGGTATCCGGGGAGCTGTTTTTT
CDR3 protein: CASSDTRTGVSGELFF

J gene: TRBJ1-1
D gene: .
V gene: TRBV30
clone size: .
CDR3 DNA: TGTGCCTGGAGTGCTCCCCCTCAGGGCGACATGAACACTGAAGCTTTCTTT
CDR3 protein: CAWSAPPQGDMNTEAFF

J gene: TRBJ2-1
D gene: .
V gene: TRBV29-1
clone size: .
CDR3 DNA: TGCAGCGTTGAATCAGTGTACGAGCAGTTCTTC
CDR3 protein: CSVESVYEQFF

J gene: TRBJ2-7
D gene: .
V gene: TRBV19
clone size: .
CDR3 DNA: TGTGCCAGTAGTATTAACTTGTTTTCCTACGAGCAGTACTTC
CDR3 protein: CASSINLFSYEQYF

J gene: TRBJ1-5
D gene: .
V gene: TRBV30
clone size: .
CDR3 DNA: TGTGCCTGGCCCCCCAGGCAGCATAGCAATCAGCCCCAGCATTTT
CDR3 protein: CAWPPRQHSNQPQHF

J gene: TRBJ1-3
D gene: .
V gene: TRBV4-1
clone size: .
CDR3 DNA: TGCGCCAGCAGCCAATGGGGCAGTCGCTCTGGAAACACCATATATTTT
CDR3 protein: CASSQWGSRSGNTIYF

J gene: TRBJ1-5
D gene: TRBD1
V gene: TRBV5-5
clone size: .
CDR3 DNA: TGTGCCAGCAGCCAAACGACAGGGTCTAATCAGCCCCAGCATTTT
CDR3 protein: CASSQTTGSNQPQHF

J gene: TRBJ1-4
D gene: .
V gene: TRBV28
clone size: .
CDR3 DNA: TGTGCCAGCAGACCAAGGGGCGGCTGGACTAATGAAAAACTGTTTTTT
CDR3 protein: CASRPRGGWTNEKLFF

J gene: TRBJ1-1
D gene: .
V gene: TRBV21-1
clone size: .
CDR3 DNA: TGTGCCAGCAGCGGTCACAGGGGAGAGGGCACTGAAGCTTTCTTT
CDR3 protein: CASSGHRGEGTEAFF

J gene: TRBJ1-3
D gene: .
V gene: TRBV7-8
clone size: .
CDR3 DNA: TGTGCCAGCAGCTTGCAGACTTCTGGAAACACCATATATTTT
CDR3 protein: CASSLQTSGNTIYF

J gene: TRBJ2-5
D gene: .
V gene: TRBV5-1
clone size: .
CDR3 DNA: TGCGCCAGCAGCTTCAGGGCCCGGCCAAAAGAGACCCAGTACTTC
CDR3 protein: CASSFRARPKETQYF

J gene: TRBJ2-5
D gene: .
V gene: TRBV19
clone size: .
CDR3 DNA: TGTGCCAGTAGTATTGGGGGCCCTAGGGAGACCCAGTACTTC
CDR3 protein: CASSIGGPRETQYF

J gene: TRBJ1-2
D gene: .
V gene: TRBV30
clone size: once
CDR3 DNA: TGTGCCGTGGCCTCGAAGTCTAACTATGGCTACACCTTC
CDR3 protein: CAVASKSNYGYTF

J gene: TRBJ1-3
D gene: .
V gene: TRBV6-5
clone size: .
CDR3 DNA: TGTGCCAGCAGTTACTCCGGATTTAGCCCTGGAAACACCATATATTTT
CDR3 protein: CASSYSGFSPGNTIYF

J gene: TRBJ2-1
D gene: TRBD2
V gene: TRBV5-1
clone size: .
CDR3 DNA: TGCGCCAGCAGCTCTCTAGCGGGGGGTTACAATGAGCAGTTCTTC
CDR3 protein: CASSSLAGGYNEQFF

J gene: TRBJ2-7
D gene: TRBD1
V gene: TRBV7-7
clone size: .
CDR3 DNA: TGTGCCAGCAGCTTAGGGGGGACAGGCCGCGACGAGCAGTACTTC
CDR3 protein: CASSLGGTGRDEQYF

J gene: TRBJ2-7
D gene: TRBD1
V gene: TRBV7-2
clone size: .
CDR3 DNA: TGTGCCAGCAGCCCCCGGCGGGACAGGGGCTACGAGCAGTACTTC
CDR3 protein: CASSPRRDRGYEQYF

J gene: TRBJ1-2
D gene: .
V gene: TRBV10-3
clone size: .
CDR3 DNA: TGTGCCATCAGTGGCGGGGGCCGGGGGGATGGCTACACCTTC
CDR3 protein: CAISGGGRGDGYTF